The table lists the clone carrying this T cell receptor (beta chain) with a few counts. Its antigen remains unidentified. For the second PCR, which ran for 7 to 11 cycles, a sample-barcoded 5' primer and a J-beta primer mix were used. TCRdb redid the calling of the 5' RACE reads with MiXCR, one entry per CDR3 protein. The sample records about 1.1 million distinct CDR3 sequences, roughly two fifths being singletons. The germline V gene has CDR1 MNHEY and CDR2 SVGAGI. Trimming shortened V by 0 bases and J by 8 bases, and 10 bases separated the two germline ends. This CDR3 has 13 residues. The sample is drawn from a study of blood T cells in healthy people across ages. Study-level findings and limits: More naive CD4+ cells and higher diversity marked long-lived donors relative to aged donors.

The receptor comes from a man younger than 35 in good health. The sample consisted of blood. This chain joins TRBV6-5 and TRBJ1-1; D may be TRBD1 (6 bases). The CDR3 region has the DNA TGTGCCAGCAGTTACTCGACCGACAGGGAAGCTTTCTTT. This gives the protein CASSYSTDREAFF.